The rows below give T cell receptor beta chains drawn from one sample of a study of blood T cells in healthy people across ages. A single record per CDR3 protein comes from TCRdb applying MiXCR to the 5' RACE reads. In the table there are 1.5 million to 2 million distinct CDR3 sequences, 35% to 50% of which are singletons. Material for sequencing was blood. These receptors were obtained from a human donor in good health. Each CDR3 is given with its conserved first and last residue. A D gene is named only where the DNA matches it firmly. The listing skips clone size in some rows; elsewhere it reads once, few, many or a size class.

V gene: TRBV28
CDR3 length: 14
J gene: TRBJ2-1
clone size: few
D gene: NA
CDR3 DNA: TGTGCCAGCAGTTTTGAGGCAGCCTACAATGAGCAGTTCTTC
CDR3 protein: CASSFEAAYNEQFF

V gene: TRBV29-1
CDR3 length: 14
J gene: TRBJ2-5
clone size: few
D gene: TRBD2
CDR3 DNA: TGCAGCGTTCAGCGGGAGCGGGGGATGGAGACCCAGTACTTC
CDR3 protein: CSVQRERGMETQYF

V gene: TRBV12-3/TRBV12-4
CDR3 length: 16
J gene: TRBJ2-5
clone size: few
D gene: TRBD1
CDR3 DNA: TGTGCCAGCAGTTTAAGCGGACAGGGGTTCCAAGAGACCCAGTACTTC
CDR3 protein: CASSLSGQGFQETQYF

V gene: TRBV3-1
CDR3 length: 14
J gene: TRBJ2-5
clone size: NA
D gene: NA
CDR3 DNA: TGTGCCAGCAGCCATGGGGGACCGGTGGAGACCCAGTACTTC
CDR3 protein: CASSHGGPVETQYF

V gene: TRBV20-1
CDR3 length: 15
J gene: TRBJ2-7
clone size: NA
D gene: TRBD2
CDR3 DNA: TGCAGTGCTAGAGATCGTGCTAGCGGGGGCTACGAGCAGTACTTC
CDR3 protein: CSARDRASGGYEQYF

V gene: TRBV27
CDR3 length: 13
J gene: TRBJ2-7
clone size: NA
D gene: NA
CDR3 DNA: TGTGCCAACAAGACAGGCTACTACTACGAGCAGTACTTC
CDR3 protein: CANKTGYYYEQYF

V gene: TRBV6-4
CDR3 length: 15
J gene: TRBJ2-3
clone size: few
D gene: NA
CDR3 DNA: TGTGCCAGCAGCCTCAGGCCGGGGAGCACAGATACGCAGTATTTT
CDR3 protein: CASSLRPGSTDTQYF

V gene: TRBV7-2
CDR3 length: 14
J gene: TRBJ2-3
clone size: NA
D gene: NA
CDR3 DNA: TGTGCCAGCAGCATACAGGGACGGGAAGATACGCAGTATTTT
CDR3 protein: CASSIQGREDTQYF

V gene: TRBV5-5
CDR3 length: 12
J gene: TRBJ2-1
clone size: few
D gene: NA
CDR3 DNA: TGTGCCAGCAGCTGGAGGGACAATGAGCAGTTCTTC
CDR3 protein: CASSWRDNEQFF

V gene: TRBV24-1
CDR3 length: 14
J gene: TRBJ2-4
clone size: NA
D gene: NA
CDR3 DNA: TGTGCCACCAGTGATCCCGGGGCAGGGGCCATTCAGTACTTC
CDR3 protein: CATSDPGAGAIQYF

V gene: TRBV6-2/TRBV6-3
CDR3 length: 12
J gene: TRBJ1-1
clone size: few
D gene: NA
CDR3 DNA: TGTGCCAGCACGGAGCGAGGCACTGAAGCTTTCTTT
CDR3 protein: CASTERGTEAFF

V gene: TRBV10-3
CDR3 length: 13
J gene: TRBJ2-3
clone size: few
D gene: NA
CDR3 DNA: TGTGCCATCAGTAACCCCGCTTCGGATACGCAGTATTTT
CDR3 protein: CAISNPASDTQYF

V gene: TRBV12-3/TRBV12-4
CDR3 length: 15
J gene: TRBJ2-6
clone size: NA
D gene: NA
CDR3 DNA: TGTGCCAGCAGTTCGCAGGGATTGGGGACCAACGTCCTGACTTTC
CDR3 protein: CASSSQGLGTNVLTF

V gene: TRBV7-3
CDR3 length: 16
J gene: TRBJ2-1
clone size: NA
D gene: TRBD2
CDR3 DNA: TGTGCCAGCAGCTTACACGGACTAGCGGGGGTCGGGGAGCAGTTCTTC
CDR3 protein: CASSLHGLAGVGEQFF

V gene: TRBV28
CDR3 length: 15
J gene: TRBJ1-2
clone size: few
D gene: TRBD1
CDR3 DNA: TGTGCCAGCAGATCCCCACAGGGGGCGGATGATGGCTACACCTTC
CDR3 protein: CASRSPQGADDGYTF

V gene: TRBV20-1
CDR3 length: 17
J gene: TRBJ1-5
clone size: NA
D gene: NA
CDR3 DNA: TGCAGTGCATATGTGGGAACGAGGGGTTATAGCAATCAGCCCCAGCATTTT
CDR3 protein: CSAYVGTRGYSNQPQHF

V gene: TRBV20-1
CDR3 length: 16
J gene: TRBJ2-3
clone size: NA
D gene: TRBD2
CDR3 DNA: TGCAGTGCTAGAGAAGGTGGGAGGGCCCTCACAGATACGCAGTATTTT
CDR3 protein: CSAREGGRALTDTQYF

V gene: TRBV20-1
CDR3 length: 13
J gene: TRBJ1-2
clone size: NA
D gene: TRBD1
CDR3 DNA: TGCAGTGCCGCCGAGGGGGCCGACTATGGCTACACCTTC
CDR3 protein: CSAAEGADYGYTF

V gene: TRBV20-1
CDR3 length: 14
J gene: TRBJ1-1
clone size: NA
D gene: NA
CDR3 DNA: TGCAGTGCTAAAGGACGGACAAGGGGCACTGAAGCTTTCTTT
CDR3 protein: CSAKGRTRGTEAFF

V gene: TRBV11-2
CDR3 length: 13
J gene: TRBJ2-7
clone size: NA
D gene: NA
CDR3 DNA: TGTGCCAGCAGTCGGACAAACAGGCACGAGCAGTACTTC
CDR3 protein: CASSRTNRHEQYF

V gene: TRBV9
CDR3 length: 14
J gene: TRBJ1-5
clone size: NA
D gene: NA
CDR3 DNA: TGTGCCAGCAGCGTAGGACGGAGCAATCAGCCCCAGCATTTT
CDR3 protein: CASSVGRSNQPQHF

V gene: TRBV7-2
CDR3 length: 13
J gene: TRBJ1-1
clone size: once
D gene: NA
CDR3 DNA: TGTACCAGCAGCTTAAGGTGGAGTTTCGAAGCTTTCTTT
CDR3 protein: CTSSLRWSFEAFF

V gene: TRBV5-1
CDR3 length: 13
J gene: TRBJ2-3
clone size: NA
D gene: NA
CDR3 DNA: TGCGCCAGCAGCTCGACCGACACAGATACGCAGTATTTT
CDR3 protein: CASSSTDTDTQYF

V gene: TRBV24-1
CDR3 length: 12
J gene: TRBJ2-3
clone size: many
D gene: NA
CDR3 DNA: TGTGCCACCTCGGACCGCACAGATACGCAGTATTTT
CDR3 protein: CATSDRTDTQYF

V gene: TRBV28
CDR3 length: 16
J gene: TRBJ2-5
clone size: NA
D gene: TRBD2
CDR3 DNA: TGTGCCAGCAGTTACGAGGCTAGCGGGTACCAAGAGACCCAGTACTTC
CDR3 protein: CASSYEASGYQETQYF

V gene: TRBV7-9
CDR3 length: 15
J gene: TRBJ1-2
clone size: NA
D gene: NA
CDR3 DNA: TGTGCCAGCAGCTTAGCGTATGAGGTTTCCGACGGCTACACCTTC
CDR3 protein: CASSLAYEVSDGYTF

V gene: TRBV4-1
CDR3 length: 17
J gene: TRBJ2-7
clone size: few
D gene: NA
CDR3 DNA: TGCGCCAGCAGCCAAGAAGGTGGGGGCCTGGGCATCTACGAGCAGTACTTC
CDR3 protein: CASSQEGGGLGIYEQYF

V gene: TRBV7-2
CDR3 length: 12
J gene: TRBJ2-5
clone size: NA
D gene: NA
CDR3 DNA: TGTGCCAGCAGCTTAGCTGGTGGGACCCAGTACTTC
CDR3 protein: CASSLAGGTQYF

V gene: TRBV5-1
CDR3 length: 19
J gene: TRBJ2-6
clone size: NA
D gene: NA
CDR3 DNA: TGCGCCAGCAGCTTGGCCGGAGGGATTGGACTCTCTGGGGCCAACGTCCTGACTTTC
CDR3 protein: CASSLAGGIGLSGANVLTF

V gene: TRBV4-1
CDR3 length: 16
J gene: TRBJ1-5
clone size: NA
D gene: NA
CDR3 DNA: TGCGCCAGCAGCCATAACGTGGGGGACAACAATCAGCCCCAGCATTTT
CDR3 protein: CASSHNVGDNNQPQHF

V gene: TRBV3-1
CDR3 length: 14
J gene: TRBJ2-5
clone size: NA
D gene: NA
CDR3 DNA: TGTGCCAGCAGCCAACTTTCCCCTTCGGGGGAGCAGTACTTC
CDR3 protein: CASSQLSPSGEQYF

V gene: TRBV6-6
CDR3 length: 15
J gene: TRBJ1-2
clone size: few
D gene: TRBD1
CDR3 DNA: TGTGCCAGCAGTTATCGCGGACAGGGGGGCTATGGCTACACCTTC
CDR3 protein: CASSYRGQGGYGYTF

V gene: TRBV28
CDR3 length: 13
J gene: TRBJ1-5
clone size: NA
D gene: NA
CDR3 DNA: TGTGCCAGTAATGAGGAGAGCAATCGCCCCCAGCATTTT
CDR3 protein: CASNEESNRPQHF

V gene: TRBV6-1
CDR3 length: 17
J gene: TRBJ1-5
clone size: NA
D gene: TRBD1
CDR3 DNA: TGTGCCGGCAGTGAAGCACCAGGACAGGGTATAAGGCAGCCCCAGCATTTT
CDR3 protein: CAGSEAPGQGIRQPQHF

V gene: TRBV5-1
CDR3 length: 16
J gene: TRBJ1-1
clone size: NA
D gene: NA
CDR3 DNA: TGCGCCAGCAGCTTGGGAAGTCGGGGACGTCGAACTGAAGCTTTCTTT
CDR3 protein: CASSLGSRGRRTEAFF

V gene: TRBV25-1
CDR3 length: 13
J gene: TRBJ2-5
clone size: NA
D gene: NA
CDR3 DNA: TGTGCCAGCAGTGAAGGAGGGGCCAAGACCCAGTACTTC
CDR3 protein: CASSEGGAKTQYF

V gene: TRBV12-3/TRBV12-4
CDR3 length: 17
J gene: TRBJ2-1
clone size: NA
D gene: NA
CDR3 DNA: TGTGCCAGCAGTTTAGCGCTTCGGGGGACCTCCCAAGAGACCCAGTTCTTC
CDR3 protein: CASSLALRGTSQETQFF

V gene: TRBV29-1
CDR3 length: 13
J gene: TRBJ1-2
clone size: NA
D gene: NA
CDR3 DNA: TGCAGCTCCTCGGGAGGGGATGACTATGGCCACACCTTC
CDR3 protein: CSSSGGDDYGHTF

V gene: TRBV7-2
CDR3 length: 14
J gene: TRBJ2-1
clone size: once
D gene: NA
CDR3 DNA: TGTGCCAGCAGCTTAGCGGGGGTGGGCGATGAGCAGTTCTTC
CDR3 protein: CASSLAGVGDEQFF

V gene: TRBV11-1
CDR3 length: 17
J gene: TRBJ2-1
clone size: few
D gene: TRBD2
CDR3 DNA: TGTGCCAGCAGCTTTGGTCTCCTAGCGGGGGGGCCGAATGAGCAGTTCTTC
CDR3 protein: CASSFGLLAGGPNEQFF

V gene: TRBV29-1
CDR3 length: 14
J gene: TRBJ2-1
clone size: NA
D gene: NA
CDR3 DNA: TGCAGCGGATCCGGGACCCTTGAAGGGTATGAGCAGTTCTTC
CDR3 protein: CSGSGTLEGYEQFF

V gene: TRBV7-9
CDR3 length: 12
J gene: TRBJ2-5
clone size: NA
D gene: NA
CDR3 DNA: TGTGCCAGTGAGGGGACGATTGGGGAGCAGTACTTC
CDR3 protein: CASEGTIGEQYF

V gene: TRBV7-3
CDR3 length: 19
J gene: TRBJ2-3
clone size: many
D gene: TRBD2
CDR3 DNA: TGTGCCAGCAGCCCATCCTCTAGCGGGGGGGCCACAAGAACAGATACGCAGTATTTT
CDR3 protein: CASSPSSSGGATRTDTQYF

V gene: TRBV3-1
CDR3 length: 15
J gene: TRBJ1-4
clone size: few
D gene: NA
CDR3 DNA: TGTGCCAGCAGCCGAGAAGGCGGATTTAATGAAAAACTGTTTTTT
CDR3 protein: CASSREGGFNEKLFF

V gene: TRBV6-1
CDR3 length: 13
J gene: TRBJ1-2
clone size: few
D gene: NA
CDR3 DNA: TGTGCCACTATGTGGGAGGTTGCCTATGGCTACACCTTC
CDR3 protein: CATMWEVAYGYTF

V gene: TRBV27
CDR3 length: 13
J gene: TRBJ1-2
clone size: NA
D gene: NA
CDR3 DNA: TGTGCCAGCAGTTTATCATCTGGGTATGGCCACACCTTC
CDR3 protein: CASSLSSGYGHTF

V gene: TRBV20-1
CDR3 length: 14
J gene: TRBJ1-2
clone size: many
D gene: NA
CDR3 DNA: TGCAGTGCTAGTCCCCCGGCGGGTCCTATGAGCTACACCTTC
CDR3 protein: CSASPPAGPMSYTF